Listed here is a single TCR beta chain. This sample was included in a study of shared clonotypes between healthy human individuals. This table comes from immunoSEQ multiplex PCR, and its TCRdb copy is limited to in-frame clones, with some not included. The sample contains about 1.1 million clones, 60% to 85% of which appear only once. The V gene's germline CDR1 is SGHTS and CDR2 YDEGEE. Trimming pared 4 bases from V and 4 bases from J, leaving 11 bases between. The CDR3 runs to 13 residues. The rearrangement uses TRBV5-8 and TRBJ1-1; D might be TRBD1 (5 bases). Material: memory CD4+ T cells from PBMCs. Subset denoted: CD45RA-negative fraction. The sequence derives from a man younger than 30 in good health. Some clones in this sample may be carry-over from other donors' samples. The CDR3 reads CASSLRGFTEAFF. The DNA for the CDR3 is TGTGCCAGCAGCCTTAGGGGTTTCACTGAAGCTTTCTTT.